Sequencing of this T cell receptor (beta chain) was carried out in a study of esophageal squamous cell carcinoma under preoperative chemotherapy. Regarding time point: after preoperative PTX-NDP chemotherapy. TCRdb ran MiXCR on the PCR reads and lists one entry per CDR3 protein. The table includes fewer than 20,000 distinct CDR3 sequences, more than 45% detected once. V was pared by 1 base and J by 1 base, with 10 bases between. The CDR3 has 15 residues. Germline lookup yields CDR1 SGHAT and CDR2 FQNNGV. This clonotype showed up just a few times. The J gene is TRBJ2-5, the V gene TRBV11-2; no definite D call. Sampling took place from a patient given preoperative chemotherapy. The TCR originated in a human donor with esophageal squamous cell carcinoma. The donor label of this sample is uncertain. CDR3 nucleotides: TGTGCCAGCAGCTTAGGTAGACTTACCCAAGAGACCCAGTACTTC. It yields the protein CASSLGRLTQETQYF.